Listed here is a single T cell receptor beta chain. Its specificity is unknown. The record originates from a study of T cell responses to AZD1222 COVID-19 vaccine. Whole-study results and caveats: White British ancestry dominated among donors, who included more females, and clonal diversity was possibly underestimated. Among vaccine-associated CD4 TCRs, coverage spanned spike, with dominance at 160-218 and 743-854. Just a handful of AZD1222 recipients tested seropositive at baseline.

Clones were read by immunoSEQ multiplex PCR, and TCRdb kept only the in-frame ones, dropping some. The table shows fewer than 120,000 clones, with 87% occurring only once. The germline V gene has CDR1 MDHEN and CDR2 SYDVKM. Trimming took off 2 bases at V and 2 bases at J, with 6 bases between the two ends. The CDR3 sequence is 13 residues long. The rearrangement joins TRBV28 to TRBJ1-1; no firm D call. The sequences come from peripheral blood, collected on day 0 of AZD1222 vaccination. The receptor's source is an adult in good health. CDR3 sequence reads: CASSLRINTEAFF. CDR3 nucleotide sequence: TGTGCCAGCAGTTTACGGATAAACACTGAAGCTTTCTTT.